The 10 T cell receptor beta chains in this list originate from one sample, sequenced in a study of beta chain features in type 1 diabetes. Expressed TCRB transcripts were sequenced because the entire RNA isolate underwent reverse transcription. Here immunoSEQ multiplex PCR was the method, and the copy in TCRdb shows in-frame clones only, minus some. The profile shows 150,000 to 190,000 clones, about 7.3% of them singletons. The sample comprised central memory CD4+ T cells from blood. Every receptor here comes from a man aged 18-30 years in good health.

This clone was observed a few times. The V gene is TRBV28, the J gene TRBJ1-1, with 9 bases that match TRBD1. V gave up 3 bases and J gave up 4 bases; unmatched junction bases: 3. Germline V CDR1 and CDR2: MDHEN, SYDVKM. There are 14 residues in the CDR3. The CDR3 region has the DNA TGTGCCAGCAGTTTGGGGGACAGGGTCACTGAAGCTTTCTTT. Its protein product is CASSLGDRVTEAFF.

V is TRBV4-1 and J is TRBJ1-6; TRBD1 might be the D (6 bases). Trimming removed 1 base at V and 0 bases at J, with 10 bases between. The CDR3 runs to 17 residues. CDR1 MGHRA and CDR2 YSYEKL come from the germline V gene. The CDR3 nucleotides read TGCGCCAGCAGCCAAGGACAGGCTCGCTCCTATAATTCACCCCTCCACTTT. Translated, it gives CASSQGQARSYNSPLHF.

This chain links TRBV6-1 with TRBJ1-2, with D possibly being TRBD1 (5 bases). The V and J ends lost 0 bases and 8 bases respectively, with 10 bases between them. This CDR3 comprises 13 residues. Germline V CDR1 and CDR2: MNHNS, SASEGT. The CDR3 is CASSEARGSGYTF. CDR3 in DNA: TGTGCCAGCAGTGAAGCGCGGGGGTCCGGCTACACCTTC.

The CDR3 loop reads CASRVRDYNEQFF. CDR3 in DNA: TGTGCCAGCAGAGTCAGGGATTACAATGAGCAGTTCTTC. The rearrangement links TRBV6-5 to TRBJ2-1; possible D gene TRBD1, 5 bases. From germline, CDR1 is MNHEY and CDR2 SVGAGI. This CDR3 contains 13 residues. Trimming took 6 bases from V and 4 from J, leaving 10 bases between them.

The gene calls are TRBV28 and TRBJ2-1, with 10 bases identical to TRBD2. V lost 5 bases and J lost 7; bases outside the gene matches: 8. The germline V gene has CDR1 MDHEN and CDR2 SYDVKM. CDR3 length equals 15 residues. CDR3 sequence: CASSTSGTSVNEQFF. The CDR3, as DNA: TGTGCCAGCAGTACTTCCGGGACTAGCGTAAATGAGCAGTTCTTC.

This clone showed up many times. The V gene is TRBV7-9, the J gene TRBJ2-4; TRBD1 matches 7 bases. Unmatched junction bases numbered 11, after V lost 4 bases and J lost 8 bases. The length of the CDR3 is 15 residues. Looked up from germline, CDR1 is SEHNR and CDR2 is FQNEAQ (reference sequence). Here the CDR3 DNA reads TGTGCCAGCAGCTCAACGGGACAGAAGGTAGACATTCAGTACTTC. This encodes CASSSTGQKVDIQYF.

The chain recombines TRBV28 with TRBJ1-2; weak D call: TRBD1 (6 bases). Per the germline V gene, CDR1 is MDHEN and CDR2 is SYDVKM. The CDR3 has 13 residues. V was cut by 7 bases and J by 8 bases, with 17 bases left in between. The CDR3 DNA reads TGTGCCAGCATTCCAGGGGAGAGTTTGGGCTACACCTTC. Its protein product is CASIPGESLGYTF.

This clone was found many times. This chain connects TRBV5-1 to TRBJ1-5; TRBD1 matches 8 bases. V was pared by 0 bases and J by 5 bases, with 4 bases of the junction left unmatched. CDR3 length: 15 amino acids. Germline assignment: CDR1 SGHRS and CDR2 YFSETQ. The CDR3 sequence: CASSLGGQGHQPQHF. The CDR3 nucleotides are TGCGCCAGCAGCTTGGGCGGACAGGGCCATCAGCCCCAGCATTTT.

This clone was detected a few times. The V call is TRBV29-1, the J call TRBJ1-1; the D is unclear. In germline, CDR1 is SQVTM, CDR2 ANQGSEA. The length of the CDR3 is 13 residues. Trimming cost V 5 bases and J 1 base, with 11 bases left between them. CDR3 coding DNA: TGCAGCGTTACTACAACGAGGAACACTGAAGCTTTCTTT. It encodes CSVTTTRNTEAFF. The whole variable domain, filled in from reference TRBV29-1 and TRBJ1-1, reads SAVISQKPSRDICQRGTSLTIQCQVDSQVTMMFWYRQQPGQSLTLIATANQGSEATYESGFVIDKFPISRPNLTFSTLTVSNMSPEDSSIYLCSVTTTRNTEAFFGQGTRLTVV.

The CDR3 bases are TGTGCCAGTAGTATTGATAGCGGGAGGGCCGACACCGGGGAGCTGTTTTTT. It is translated as CASSIDSGRADTGELFF. The chain employs TRBV19 and TRBJ2-2; 11 positions agree with TRBD2. V was clipped by 3 bases and J by 3 bases; unmatched bases: 6. CDR3 length equals 17 residues. Germline-derived CDR1 and CDR2 are LNHDA and SQIVND (reference sequence).